This is a list of T cell receptor beta chains from one sample in a study of blood T cell repertoires in COVID-19. Libraries were prepared by immunoSEQ multiplex PCR; TCRdb keeps only in-frame clonotypes and omits some of them. The data hold roughly 73,000 clones, with roughly 87% observed a single time. Sequenced sample: peripheral blood. The receptors here all came from a man older than 75 with acute or convalescent COVID-19. Both conserved end residues are part of each CDR3. A D gene is named only where the DNA matches it firmly. Expanded clones are given a class, and other clones once, few, many or no size at all.

>-|13|TRBV5-1|TRBJ1-1|TRBD1
TGCGCCAGCAGCTGGGACAGCGACACTGAAGCTTTCTTT
CASSWDSDTEAFF
>-|12|TRBV30|TRBJ1-5|-
TGTGCCTGGAGTGGGGGGGACCAGCCCCAGCATTTT
CAWSGGDQPQHF
>once|16|TRBV6-5|TRBJ2-2|TRBD1
TGTGCCAGCACTAACTCTGACAGGGTCGACACCGGGGAGCTGTTTTTT
CASTNSDRVDTGELFF
>-|14|TRBV6-5|TRBJ2-5|TRBD2
TGTGCCAGCACCCCCGGCGGGGGGTCCGAGACCCAGTACTTC
CASTPGGGSETQYF
>-|14|TRBV11-2|TRBJ1-1|-
TGTGCCAGCAGCCCCAGGGTAGGGGACACTGAAGCTTTCTTT
CASSPRVGDTEAFF
>-|14|TRBV3-1/TRBV3-2|TRBJ1-1|-
TGTGCCAGCAGCCCCCTGGGGCCGGGCACTGAAGCTTTCTTT
CASSPLGPGTEAFF
>-|12|TRBV25-1|TRBJ1-2|-
TGTGCCAGCAGTGAATTGGGCGCAGGCTACACCTTC
CASSELGAGYTF
>-|14|TRBV29-1|TRBJ1-2|-
TGCAGCGTCTCAGACAGGTCCTCCAACTATGGCTACACCTTC
CSVSDRSSNYGYTF
>few|13|TRBV5-1|TRBJ1-1|-
TGCGCCAGCAGCTTTCAGGAGAACACTGAAGCTTTCTTT
CASSFQENTEAFF
>-|15|TRBV6-5|TRBJ2-7|TRBD1
TGTGCCAGCGACAGGGCATACACAGCGTCCTACGAGCAGTACTTC
CASDRAYTASYEQYF
>-|17|TRBV19|TRBJ1-6|-
TGTGCCAGTAGTACGGACAGTCAAAGCTCCTATAATTCACCCCTCCACTTT
CASSTDSQSSYNSPLHF
>-|14|TRBV18|TRBJ2-5|-
TGTGCCAGCTCACACGGGAACAGGGCGGAGACCCAGTACTTC
CASSHGNRAETQYF
>-|19|TRBV4-1|TRBJ2-7|TRBD1
TGCGCCAGCAGCCACCCCGATCCCGGGACAGGGCCCCTTTCCTACGAGCAGTACTTC
CASSHPDPGTGPLSYEQYF
>-|12|TRBV9|TRBJ2-2|-
TGTGCCAGCAGCCCCTTTCCCGGGGAGCTGTTTTTT
CASSPFPGELFF
>-|14|TRBV19|TRBJ2-1|-
TGTGCCAGTACAACCGGGGCAGGGGGGCCTGAGCAGTTCTTC
CASTTGAGGPEQFF
>-|13|TRBV3-1/TRBV3-2|TRBJ1-1|TRBD1
TGTGCCAGCAGGGTCCTCGGGACAGGGGCAGCTTTCTTT
CASRVLGTGAAFF
>-|13|TRBV12-3/TRBV12-4|TRBJ1-2|TRBD1
TGTGCCAGCAGATCAACAGGGGGTGGAGGCTACACCTTC
CASRSTGGGGYTF
>-|14|TRBV2|TRBJ2-7|TRBD1
TGTGCCAGCACCTTACAGGGGTCAGTCAGCGAGCAGTACTTC
CASTLQGSVSEQYF
>-|14|TRBV24-1|TRBJ2-3|TRBD2
TGTGCCACCAGTGCAGCGGGAGAGGCAGATACGCAGTATTTT
CATSAAGEADTQYF
>-|15|TRBV10-1|TRBJ1-1|-
TGCGCCAGCCCGAGAGGTATAGACAGGAACACTGAAGCTTTCTTT
CASPRGIDRNTEAFF
>-|12|TRBV29-1|TRBJ1-4|-
TGCAGCGTTCAGGGACTGGATGAAAAACTGTTTTTT
CSVQGLDEKLFF
>-|14|TRBV5-5|TRBJ2-7|TRBD1
TGTGCCAGCAGCACGGAACCTCAGGGGGCACCGCAGTACTTC
CASSTEPQGAPQYF
>once|15|TRBV6-1|TRBJ2-7|-
TGTGCCAGCAGTGAACGGGCAGGGGCGCCCTACGAGCAGTACTTC
CASSERAGAPYEQYF
>-|17|TRBV24-1|TRBJ2-3|TRBD2
TGTGCCACCAGTGACGCGGGGGGCCGAAAAAGCACAGATACGCAGTATTTT
CATSDAGGRKSTDTQYF
>once|17|TRBV19|TRBJ2-1|-
TGTGCCAGTAGTCCCAGGTCCCCCGTGAGCTCCTACAATGAGCAGTTCTTC
CASSPRSPVSSYNEQFF
>-|14|TRBV19|TRBJ1-1|-
TGTGCCAGTAGTATATCAGGGGTGGACACTGAAGCTTTCTTT
CASSISGVDTEAFF
>-|13|TRBV2|TRBJ2-1|TRBD2
TGTGCCAGCAGTGGTCTAGCGGGAGGGGAGCAGTTCTTC
CASSGLAGGEQFF
>-|14|TRBV6-6|TRBJ2-1|-
TGTGCCAGCAGTGCCGACAGCTTCTACAATGAGCAGTTCTTC
CASSADSFYNEQFF
>-|14|TRBV6-1|TRBJ1-5|TRBD1
TGTGCCAGCAGTGAAGGACAGGGGAATCAGCCCCAGCATTTT
CASSEGQGNQPQHF
>-|15|TRBV5-1|TRBJ1-3|-
TGCGCCAGCAGCTCGGACGGGGGCTCTGGAAACACCATATATTTT
CASSSDGGSGNTIYF
>-|17|TRBV5-1|TRBJ2-3|TRBD2
TGCGCCAGCAGCTTGGCAGTAACTAGCGCTCGCACAGATACGCAGTATTTT
CASSLAVTSARTDTQYF
>-|15|TRBV19|TRBJ1-1|-
TGTGCCAGTAGTAACAGGGAGCAGGGGCTCGCTGAAGCTTTCTTT
CASSNREQGLAEAFF
>few|12|TRBV6-6|TRBJ2-7|TRBD1
TGTGCCAGCAGGACAGGGGGCAACGAGCAGTACTTC
CASRTGGNEQYF
>few|15|TRBV4-1|TRBJ1-2|-
TGCGCCAGCAGCCAAGAAGTTGCGAGGGTTGGAAGGGACACCTTC
CASSQEVARVGRDTF